The 11 T cell receptor beta chains presented below share a single source sample, sequenced in a study of T cells in Graves' hyperthyroidism and ophthalmopathy. TCR beta CDR3 regions were amplified from RNA transcripts. The primer set for the first-round RT-PCR of the TCR CDR3 was HTBI. Each CDR3 protein gets one entry after TCRdb re-called the multiplex PCR reads with MiXCR. The repertoire holds around 300,000 distinct CDR3 sequences, with 13% as singletons. Sequenced sample: blood. These receptors all come from a woman under 40 with Graves' hyperthyroidism that later progressed to Graves' ophthalmopathy.

This sequence joins TRBV28 and TRBJ1-1; 11 bases align to TRBD1. The CDR3 runs to 17 residues. CDR1 and CDR2 from the germline V gene are MDHEN and SYDVKM. The junction had 12 bases not matched to a gene; V was cut back by 6 bases and J by 3 bases. Here the CDR3 DNA reads TGTGCCAGCAGCTACTTAGGGGGGACAGGGGGGGACACTGAAGCTTTCTTT. Translation gives CASSYLGGTGGDTEAFF.

This clonotype was recorded many times. The rearrangement uses TRBV30 and TRBJ2-3, with 9 bases lining up with TRBD2. J gave up 4 bases and V 2 bases, and 13 bases lay outside the gene matches. This CDR3 spans 17 amino acids. Per the germline V gene, CDR1 is GTSNPN and CDR2 is SVGIG (reference sequence). CDR3 DNA sequence: TGTGCCTGGAGTACCTTTACCATAGCGGGAGATGCAGATACGCAGTATTTT. It is translated as CAWSTFTIAGDADTQYF. Based on the CDR3 plus reference TRBV30 and TRBJ2-3, the full variable domain is SQTIHQWPATLVQPVGSPLSLECTVEGTSNPNLYWYRQAAGRGLQLLFYSVGIGQISSEVPQNLSASRPQDRQFILSSKKLLLSDSGFYLCAWSTFTIAGDADTQYFGPGTRLTVL.

This chain links TRBV20-1 with TRBJ2-1; 8 bases align to TRBD2. This CDR3 spans 14 amino acids. In germline, CDR1 is DFQATT, CDR2 SNEGSKA (reference sequence). The chain's CDR3 is CRVPIAGNLVEQFF. CDR3 bases: TGCAGAGTTCCCATAGCGGGAAACCTGGTTGAGCAGTTCTTC.

V gene TRBV10-3 combines with J gene TRBJ1-2; 9 positions match TRBD1. CDR1 is ENHRY and CDR2 is SYGVKD in the germline V gene. The CDR3 length is 14 residues. Germline trimming cut 4 bases from V and 2 bases from J; bases unmatched to any gene: 2. In DNA form, the CDR3 reads TGTGCCATCAGTGGACAGGGGGACAACTATGGCTACACCTTC. As protein: CAISGQGDNYGYTF.

The chain recombines TRBV14 with TRBJ2-1; D not resolved. CDR1 is SGHDN and CDR2 is FVKESK in the germline V gene. This CDR3 region has 15 residues. V lost 1 base, J lost 5 bases, and 12 bases lay in between. This chain's CDR3 is CASSQVQGSNNEQFF. CDR3 nucleotide sequence: TGTGCCAGCAGCCAAGTCCAAGGGTCCAACAATGAGCAGTTCTTC.

There are many counts of this clonotype. The V call is TRBV3-1, the J call TRBJ2-2; D perhaps matches TRBD2 (5 bases). CDR1 is LGHDT and CDR2 is YNNKEL in the germline V gene (reference sequence). CDR3 length: 16 residues. Trimming shortened V by 1 base and J by 6 bases, and 15 bases separated the two germline ends. Here the CDR3 DNA reads TGTGCCAGCAGCCAAGGCGGACTTATAACCGCCGGGGAGCTGTTTTTT. Residues: CASSQGGLITAGELFF. The variable domain in full, with the rest retrieved from reference TRBV3-1 and TRBJ2-2, is DTAVSQTPKYLVTQMGNDKSIKCEQNLGHDTMYWYKQDSKKFLKIMFSYNNKELIINETVPNRFSPKSPDKAHLNLHINSLELGDSAVYFCASSQGGLITAGELFFGEGSRLTVL.

This chain uses TRBV5-8 with TRBJ2-2, with D uncertain. Germline-derived CDR1 and CDR2 are SGHTS and YDEGEE. This CDR3 comprises 16 residues. V was pared by 3 bases and J by 3 bases, with 15 bases between. CDR3 DNA: TGTGCCAGCAGCTACCATGATGGCGGATACACCGGGGAGCTGTTTTTT. This sequence encodes CASSYHDGGYTGELFF.

This clonotype was observed a few times. The chain carries TRBV2 and TRBJ2-6; D possibly corresponds to TRBD1 (6 bases). The CDR3 runs to 17 residues. V was shortened by 3 bases and J by 0 bases, with 12 bases between the two germline ends. CDR1 and CDR2 (germline): SNHLY, FYNNEI. CDR3 bases: TGTGCCAGCAGTGATGTCAGGGGCGTCTCTGGGGCCAACGTCCTGACTTTC. Translating gives CASSDVRGVSGANVLTF.

This chain uses TRBV7-8 with TRBJ1-1, with D uncertain. In germline, CDR1 is SGHVS, CDR2 FQNEAQ. This CDR3 contains 15 residues. Trimming pared 0 bases from V and 0 bases from J, leaving 8 bases between. The CDR3 region is CASSLAVDMNTEAFF. The CDR3 DNA reads as TGTGCCAGCAGCTTAGCCGTCGACATGAACACTGAAGCTTTCTTT.

The table lists this clonotype with a few counts. The J gene is TRBJ1-4, the V gene TRBV20-1, with D tentatively TRBD1 (5 bases). The V gene's germline CDR1 is DFQATT and CDR2 SNEGSKA (reference sequence). The ends were cut back, 3 bases at V and 8 bases at J, with 13 bases in the middle. The CDR3 totals 13 residues. The CDR3 is CSARTGTGEKLFF. Written as DNA, the CDR3 is TGCAGTGCTAGGACGGGTACAGGAGAAAAACTGTTTTTT.

This chain's CDR3 is CASSYNPPGRTNTGELFF. The CDR3 coding sequence is TGTGCCAGCAGTTACAACCCTCCGGGACGGACAAACACCGGGGAGCTGTTTTTT. This chain links TRBV6-2 or TRBV6-3 with TRBJ2-2; D may be TRBD1 or TRBD2 (5 bases each). CDR1 is MNHEY and CDR2 is SVGEGT in the germline V gene. V was shortened by 2 bases and J by 2 bases, with 18 bases between the two germline ends. The CDR3 extends over 18 amino acids.